This T cell receptor beta chain was captured by sequencing in a study of blood T cell repertoires in COVID-19. Study-wide context: Samples taken during acute and convalescent COVID-19 were collected in the United States, Italy and Spain. T cells, B-cell-depleted T cells, or PBMCs supplied cDNA or gDNA.

The CDR3 sequence is 14 residues long. Germline V gives CDR1 MNHNY, CDR2 SVGAGI (reference sequence). The V and J ends lost 6 bases and 4 bases respectively, with 13 bases between them. In the study's own analysis: Reference gene primer amplification gave estimated nucleated cell counts. TCRdb's copy holds only in-frame clones and misses some; the assay was immunoSEQ multiplex PCR. V and J calls plus clone size are reproduced from that table; the DNA served to infer D and trimming. Of 370,000 or so clones in the sample, roughly 86% were seen once. The sequence was obtained from a human donor with acute or convalescent COVID-19. The donor label of this sample is uncertain. The genes are TRBV6-6 and TRBJ1-5, with D tentatively TRBD1 (5 bases). Sequenced: peripheral blood. The CDR3 nucleotides read TGTGCCAGCAGCCGGGGGGACTTGAATCAGCCCCAGCATTTT. Protein sequence: CASSRGDLNQPQHF.